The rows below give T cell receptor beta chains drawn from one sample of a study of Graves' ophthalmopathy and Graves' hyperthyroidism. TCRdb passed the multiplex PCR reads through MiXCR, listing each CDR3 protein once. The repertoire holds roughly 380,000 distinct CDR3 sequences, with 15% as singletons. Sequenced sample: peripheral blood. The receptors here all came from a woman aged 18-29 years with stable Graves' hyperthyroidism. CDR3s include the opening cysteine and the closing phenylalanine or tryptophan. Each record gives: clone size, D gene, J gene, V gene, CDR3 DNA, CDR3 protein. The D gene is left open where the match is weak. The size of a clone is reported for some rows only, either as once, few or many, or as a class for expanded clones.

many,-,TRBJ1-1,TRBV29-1,TGCAGCGTTGAGAGGGGGGGGAACACTGAAGCTTTCTTT,CSVERGGNTEAFF
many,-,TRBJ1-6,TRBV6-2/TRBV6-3,TGTGCCAGCAGCTTGCGCCGTGGAAAGGGAATGAATTCACCCCTCCACTTT,CASSLRRGKGMNSPLHF
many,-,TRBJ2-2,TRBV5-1,TGCGCCAGCAGCTTGGGATCGTCCGGGGAGCTGTTTTTT,CASSLGSSGELFF
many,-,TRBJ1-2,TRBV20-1,TGCAGTGCTAGAGGGTCTGACAAGGAGCGTGGCTACACCTTC,CSARGSDKERGYTF
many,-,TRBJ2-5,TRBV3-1,TGTGCCAGCAGCCAAGATTGGACCGCACTCCAAGAGACCCAGTACTTC,CASSQDWTALQETQYF
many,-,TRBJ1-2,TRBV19,TGTGCCAGTAGTATGTTTCCGCCGCGTGGCTACACCTTC,CASSMFPPRGYTF
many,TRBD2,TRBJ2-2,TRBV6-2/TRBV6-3,TGTGCCAGCAGTTACGAGCGGGGGGGCACCGGGGAGCTGTTTTTT,CASSYERGGTGELFF
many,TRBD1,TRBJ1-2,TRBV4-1,TGCGCCAGCAGCCAACCGGTTACAGGGGCCCGCAACGGCTATGGCTACACCTTC,CASSQPVTGARNGYGYTF
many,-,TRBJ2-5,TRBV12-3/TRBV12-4,TGTGCCAGCAGTTTAGGGCTGAATCAGCACTTC,CASSLGLNQHF
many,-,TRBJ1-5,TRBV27,TGTGCCAGCAGTTTAAGCTGGGTAAGCAATCAGCCCCAGCATTTT,CASSLSWVSNQPQHF
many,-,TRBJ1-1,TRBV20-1,TGCAGTGCTAGGCTCAGGGGTTGGCGAGGGACTGAAGCTTTCTTT,CSARLRGWRGTEAFF
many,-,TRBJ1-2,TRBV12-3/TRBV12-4,TGTGCCAGCAGTTTAGAGGGAGCGAGGTATGGCTACACCTTC,CASSLEGARYGYTF
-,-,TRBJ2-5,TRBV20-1,TGCAGTGCTAGAGATACTGGAGAGACCCAGTACTTC,CSARDTGETQYF
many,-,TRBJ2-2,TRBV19,TGTGCCAGTAGTATAGATTGGGGCGGACACTTAGGAGTCGGGGAGCTGTTTTTT,CASSIDWGGHLGVGELFF
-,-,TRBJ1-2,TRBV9,TGTGCCAGCAGCGTAGCCCCAGGGAATGGCTACACCTTC,CASSVAPGNGYTF
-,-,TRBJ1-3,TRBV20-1,TGCAGTGCTAAAAAGACAGGCGGCTCTGGAAACACCATATATTTT,CSAKKTGGSGNTIYF
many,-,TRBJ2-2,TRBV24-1,TGTGCCACCAGTGACGGGACGGGATACACCGGGGAGCTGTTTTTT,CATSDGTGYTGELFF
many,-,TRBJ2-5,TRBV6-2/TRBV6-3,TGTGCCAGCAGGGGGTCGGGACAAGAGACCCAGTACTTC,CASRGSGQETQYF
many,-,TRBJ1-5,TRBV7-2,TGTGCCAGCAGCTTAGCGCCCAGTCAGCCCCAGCATTTT,CASSLAPSQPQHF
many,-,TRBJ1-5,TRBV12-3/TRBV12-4,TGTGCCAGCAGTTCAAACGACATCGGGTGGGAAAGCAATCAGCCCCAGCATTTT,CASSSNDIGWESNQPQHF
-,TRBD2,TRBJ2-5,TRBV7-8,TGTGCCAGCAAAACACTAGCGAGACAAGAGACCCAGTACTTC,CASKTLARQETQYF
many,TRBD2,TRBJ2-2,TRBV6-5,TGTGCCAGCAGTTACGGCGGGGGTTACACCGGGGAGCTGTTTTTT,CASSYGGGYTGELFF
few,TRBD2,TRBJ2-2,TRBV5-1,TGCGCCAGCAGCTTTGCTAGCGGGGGGAACACCGGGGAGCTGTTTTTT,CASSFASGGNTGELFF
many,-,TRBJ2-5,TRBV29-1,TGCAGCGTTGAGTGGACGCGGGAGACCCAGTACTTC,CSVEWTRETQYF
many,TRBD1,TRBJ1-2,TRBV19,TGTGCCAGTAGTTGGGCCGGGACAGGGAAGCATGGCTACACCTTC,CASSWAGTGKHGYTF
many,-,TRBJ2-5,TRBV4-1,TGCGCCAGCAGCCAGCCGAGAAATCAAGAGACCCAGTACTTC,CASSQPRNQETQYF
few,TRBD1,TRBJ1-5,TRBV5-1,TGCGCCAGCAGTCCCGGGACAGGGGTTAGTTCGGGACAGCCCCAGCATTTT,CASSPGTGVSSGQPQHF
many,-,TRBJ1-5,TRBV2,TGTGCCTACCGGGGAGAAAATCAGCCCCAGCATTTT,CAYRGENQPQHF
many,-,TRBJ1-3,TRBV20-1,TGCAGTGCTAGAACAGGGCCATACCCCTCTGGAAACACCATATATTTT,CSARTGPYPSGNTIYF
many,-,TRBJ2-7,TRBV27,TGTGCCAGCGGGTTCAACTACGAGCAGTACTTC,CASGFNYEQYF
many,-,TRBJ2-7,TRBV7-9,TGTGCCACTATTACCGGGACGAGCTACGAGCAGTACTTC,CATITGTSYEQYF
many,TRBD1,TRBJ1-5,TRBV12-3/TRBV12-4,TGTGCCAGCAGGGCTGGACAGGGTGCGGGGCAGCCCCAGCATTTT,CASRAGQGAGQPQHF
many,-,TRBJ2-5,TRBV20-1,TGCAGTGCTAGATACGGATTCCAGGAGACCCAGTACTTC,CSARYGFQETQYF
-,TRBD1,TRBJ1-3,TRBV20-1,TGCAGTGCTAGAGATCAGGGGACAGGGTCGGGGTTGGACACCATATATTTT,CSARDQGTGSGLDTIYF
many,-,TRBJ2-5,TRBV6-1,TGTGCCAGCAGTAAATTCGGACAATCCGGGAAGGAGACCCAGTACTTC,CASSKFGQSGKETQYF
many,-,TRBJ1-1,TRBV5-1,TGCGCCAGCAGCCCCTCACCGAGCGGGTTCACTGAAGCTTTCTTT,CASSPSPSGFTEAFF
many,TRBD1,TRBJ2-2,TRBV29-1,TGCAGCGTTGGGGGAGGGACAGGGGAGGCCGGGGAGCTGTTTTTT,CSVGGGTGEAGELFF
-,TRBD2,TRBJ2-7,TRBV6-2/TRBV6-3,TGTGCCAGCAGTGGGGCGACTAGCGGGATTTACGAGCAGTACTTC,CASSGATSGIYEQYF
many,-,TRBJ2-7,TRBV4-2,TGTGCCAGCAGCCAAGAAACAGGGTACACCTACGAGCAGTACTTC,CASSQETGYTYEQYF
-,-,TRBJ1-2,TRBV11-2,TGTGCCAGCAGCTTATCTCTGGCAGGGAATGGCTACACCTTC,CASSLSLAGNGYTF
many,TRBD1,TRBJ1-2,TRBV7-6,TGTGCCAGCAGCTTTGGACAGGGGGGAAGTGGCTACACCTTC,CASSFGQGGSGYTF
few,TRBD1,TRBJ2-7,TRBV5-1,TGCGCCAGCAGCTTGGACAGGGGGCGAATATACGAGCAGTACTTC,CASSLDRGRIYEQYF
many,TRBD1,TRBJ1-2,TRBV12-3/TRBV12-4,TGTGCCAGCACCCCGGACAGGGGAGCCAATGGCTACACCTTC,CASTPDRGANGYTF
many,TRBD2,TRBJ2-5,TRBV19,TGTGCCAGTAGTATAGAACTAGCGGGGGGGAACCAAGAGACCCAGTACTTC,CASSIELAGGNQETQYF
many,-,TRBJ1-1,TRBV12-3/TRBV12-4,TGTGCCAGCAGTTTAGCGCTACAGGGTACTTTGAACACTGAAGCTTTCTTT,CASSLALQGTLNTEAFF
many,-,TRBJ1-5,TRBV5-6,TGTGCCAGCAGCACGGGGACTGACAATCAGCCCCAGCATTTT,CASSTGTDNQPQHF
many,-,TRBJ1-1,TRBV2,TGTGCCAGCAGTGAGCGGAATATGAACACTGAAGCTTTCTTT,CASSERNMNTEAFF
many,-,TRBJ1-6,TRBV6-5,TGTGCCAGCAGTTACAGGGGAGGGGGTTCACCCCTCCACTTT,CASSYRGGGSPLHF
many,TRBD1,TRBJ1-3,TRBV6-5,TGTGCCAGCAGATCCTCGGACAGGTTCTCTGGAAACACCATATATTTT,CASRSSDRFSGNTIYF
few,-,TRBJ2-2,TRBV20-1,TGCAGTGGGCGGTCGGGCACCGGGGAGCTGTTTTTT,CSGRSGTGELFF